Sequencing of this TCR beta chain was carried out in a study of blood T cell repertoires in COVID-19. A few counts support this clone. Sequencing was performed with immunoSEQ multiplex PCR; in TCRdb, only in-frame clones are kept and a portion is missing. The table lists about 100,000 clones, more than 75% of them singletons. The sequence came from a human donor in a cohort sampled during active COVID-19. Sample: peripheral blood.

CDR3 nucleotide sequence: TGTGCCAGCAGTACGGACAGGGCCAGTCAAGGCTACACCTTC. Amino acid sequence: CASSTDRASQGYTF. The rearrangement joins TRBV7-8 to TRBJ1-2; the match to TRBD1 covers 8 bases. Per germline, CDR1 SGHVS and CDR2 FQNEAQ. This CDR3 is built from 14 residues. J was trimmed by 8 bases and V by 6 bases; bases with no gene match: 11. Filled out from reference TRBV7-8 and TRBJ1-2, the complete variable domain reads GAGVSQSPRYKVAKRGQDVALRCDPISGHVSLFWYQQALGQGPEFLTYFQNEAQLDKSGLPSDRFFAERPEGSVSTLKIQRTQQEDSAVYLCASSTDRASQGYTFGSGTRLTVV.